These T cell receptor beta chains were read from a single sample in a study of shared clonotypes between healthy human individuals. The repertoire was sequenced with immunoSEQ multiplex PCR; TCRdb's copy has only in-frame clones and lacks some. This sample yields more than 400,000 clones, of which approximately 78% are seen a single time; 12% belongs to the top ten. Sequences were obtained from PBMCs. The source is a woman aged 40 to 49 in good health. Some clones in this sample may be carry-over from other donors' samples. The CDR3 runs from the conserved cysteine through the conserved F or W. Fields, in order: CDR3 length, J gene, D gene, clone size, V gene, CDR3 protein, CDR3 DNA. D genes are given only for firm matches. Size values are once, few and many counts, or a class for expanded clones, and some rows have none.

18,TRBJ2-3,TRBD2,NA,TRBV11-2,CASSPGGLAGEFTDTQYF,TGTGCCAGCAGCCCAGGGGGCCTAGCGGGAGAGTTTACAGATACGCAGTATTTT
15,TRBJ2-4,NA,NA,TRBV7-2,CASSLEGVAKNIQYF,TGTGCCAGCAGCTTAGAGGGGGTTGCCAAAAACATTCAGTACTTC
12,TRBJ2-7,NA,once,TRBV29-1,CSARDGTYEQYF,TGCAGCGCTCGGGACGGCACCTACGAGCAGTACTTC
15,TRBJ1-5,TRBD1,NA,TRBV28,CASSTDRGYNQPQHF,TGTGCCAGCAGCACCGACAGGGGTTACAATCAGCCCCAGCATTTT
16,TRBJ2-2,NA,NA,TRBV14,CASSQLEGRGTGELFF,TGTGCCAGCAGCCAGCTAGAGGGCCGTGGGACCGGGGAGCTGTTTTTT
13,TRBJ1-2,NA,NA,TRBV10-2,CASSRDTNYGYTF,TGCGCCAGCAGCAGAGATACGAACTATGGCTACACCTTC
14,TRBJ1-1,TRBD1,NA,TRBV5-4,CASRFDRGATEAFF,TGTGCCAGCAGATTCGACAGGGGCGCGACTGAAGCTTTCTTT
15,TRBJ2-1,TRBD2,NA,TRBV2,CASSVSSGRTNEQFF,TGTGCCAGCAGTGTGTCAAGCGGGAGGACCAATGAGCAGTTCTTC
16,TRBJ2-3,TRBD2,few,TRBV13,CASSFIAGGITDTQYF,TGTGCCAGCAGCTTCATAGCGGGAGGGATCACAGATACGCAGTATTTT
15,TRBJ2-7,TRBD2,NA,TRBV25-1,CASSHQTSGSYEQYF,TGTGCCAGCAGCCACCAGACTAGCGGGAGCTACGAGCAGTACTTC
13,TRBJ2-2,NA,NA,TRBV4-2,CASSTDHTGELFF,TGTGCCAGCAGCACTGACCACACCGGGGAGCTGTTTTTT
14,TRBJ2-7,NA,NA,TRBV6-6,CASSETGASYEQYF,TGTGCCAGCAGTGAGACCGGGGCGTCCTACGAGCAGTACTTC
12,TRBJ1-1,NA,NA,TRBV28,CASSELGLEAFF,TGTGCCAGCAGTGAACTGGGACTCGAAGCTTTCTTT
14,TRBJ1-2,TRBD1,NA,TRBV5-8,CASSQLRGLTGYTF,TGTGCCAGCAGCCAATTAAGGGGGCTGACGGGCTACACCTTC
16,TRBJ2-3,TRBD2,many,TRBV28,CASSLLAGAVSDTQYF,TGTGCCAGCAGCCTACTAGCGGGAGCGGTCTCAGATACGCAGTATTTT
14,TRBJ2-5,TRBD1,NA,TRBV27,CASSWDRFRETQYF,TGTGCCAGCAGTTGGGACAGGTTCCGAGAGACCCAGTACTTC
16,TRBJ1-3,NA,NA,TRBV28,CASKAEGGFSGNTIYF,TGTGCCAGCAAGGCGGAAGGCGGATTCTCTGGAAACACCATATATTTT
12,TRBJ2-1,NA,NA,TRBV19,CASSMSWGEQFF,TGTGCCAGTAGTATGTCATGGGGGGAGCAGTTCTTC
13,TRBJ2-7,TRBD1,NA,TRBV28,CAGSFRGPYEQYF,TGTGCCGGCAGTTTTAGGGGGCCCTACGAGCAGTACTTC
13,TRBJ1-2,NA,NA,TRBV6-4,CASSPTGSYGYTF,TGTGCCAGCAGCCCTACAGGGAGCTATGGCTACACCTTC
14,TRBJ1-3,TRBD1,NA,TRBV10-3,CAISAGTVGNTIYF,TGTGCCATCAGCGCCGGGACAGTCGGAAACACCATATATTTT
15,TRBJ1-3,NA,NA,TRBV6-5,CASSRDRFSGNTIYF,TGTGCCAGCTCCCGGGACCGTTTCTCTGGAAACACCATATATTTT
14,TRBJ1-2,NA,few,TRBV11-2,CASSSNRAPYGYTF,TGTGCCAGCAGCTCCAACAGGGCCCCCTATGGCTACACCTTC
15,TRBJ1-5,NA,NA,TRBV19,CASSIVSGGNQPQHF,TGTGCCAGTAGTATAGTCAGTGGCGGCAATCAGCCCCAGCATTTT
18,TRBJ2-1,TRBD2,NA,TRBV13,CASSSTKSLAGDVNEQFF,TGTGCCAGCAGCTCGACCAAGTCCCTAGCGGGAGATGTGAATGAGCAGTTCTTC
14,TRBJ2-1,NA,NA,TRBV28,CASNTPGHSFEQFF,TGTGCCAGCAATACACCGGGACACTCATTTGAGCAGTTCTTC
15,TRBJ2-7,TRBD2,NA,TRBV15,CATSRDSSGSYEQYF,TGTGCCACCAGCAGAGATTCTAGCGGAAGCTACGAGCAGTACTTC
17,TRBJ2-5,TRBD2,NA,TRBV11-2,CASSSLAGGLMWETQYF,TGTGCCAGCAGCTCACTAGCGGGAGGCCTCATGTGGGAGACCCAGTACTTC
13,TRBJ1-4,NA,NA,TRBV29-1,CSVDPGAGEKLFF,TGCAGCGTTGATCCGGGGGCGGGTGAAAAACTGTTTTTT
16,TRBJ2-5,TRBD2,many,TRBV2,CASSVASGSFGETQYF,TGTGCCAGCAGTGTAGCTAGCGGGAGTTTCGGGGAGACCCAGTACTTC
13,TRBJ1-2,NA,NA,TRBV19,CASSIQRNYGYTF,TGTGCCAGTAGTATTCAAAGGAATTATGGCTACACCTTC
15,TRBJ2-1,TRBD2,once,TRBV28,CASSLEAGRHNEQFF,TGTGCCAGCAGTTTAGAAGCGGGACGTCACAATGAGCAGTTCTTC
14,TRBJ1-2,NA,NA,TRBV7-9,CASSFGSGHYGYTF,TGTGCCAGCAGCTTCGGGTCAGGCCATTATGGCTACACCTTC
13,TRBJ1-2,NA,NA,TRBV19,CASRDIQGLGYTF,TGTGCCAGTAGGGATATTCAGGGGCTCGGCTACACCTTC
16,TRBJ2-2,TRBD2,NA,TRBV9,CASSPGLAGNTGELFF,TGTGCCAGCAGCCCGGGACTAGCGGGAAACACCGGGGAGCTGTTTTTT
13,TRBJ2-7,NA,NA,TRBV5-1,CASSMGMLGEQYF,TGCGCCAGCAGCATGGGGATGTTAGGCGAGCAGTACTTC
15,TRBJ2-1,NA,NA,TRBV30,CAWSQSDTTYNEQFF,TGTGCCTGGAGCCAAAGCGATACTACCTACAATGAGCAGTTCTTC
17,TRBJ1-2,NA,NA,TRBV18,CASSPRTGRYDAYGYTF,TGTGCCAGCTCACCAAGAACAGGGAGATACGACGCATATGGCTACACCTTC
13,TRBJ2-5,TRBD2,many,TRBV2,CASTAGVMETQYF,TGTGCCAGCACTGCGGGAGTAATGGAGACCCAGTACTTC
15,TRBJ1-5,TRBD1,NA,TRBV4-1,CASTRGAGTNQPQHF,TGCGCCAGCACCAGGGGGGCAGGGACGAATCAGCCCCAGCATTTT
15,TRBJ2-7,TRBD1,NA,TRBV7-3,CASSVGPRGSYEQYF,TGTGCCAGCAGCGTTGGACCCAGGGGGTCCTACGAGCAGTACTTC
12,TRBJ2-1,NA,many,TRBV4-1,CASSQVAREQFF,TGCGCCAGCAGCCAAGTCGCTCGTGAGCAGTTCTTC
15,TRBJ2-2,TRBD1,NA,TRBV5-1,CASSPGQAYTGELFF,TGCGCCAGCAGCCCGGGACAGGCCTACACCGGGGAGCTGTTTTTT
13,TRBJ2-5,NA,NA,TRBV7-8,CASTLGFGETQYF,TGTGCCAGCACCTTGGGGTTCGGGGAGACCCAGTACTTC
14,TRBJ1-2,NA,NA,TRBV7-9,CASSRNRADLGYTF,TGTGCCAGCAGTCGGAACAGGGCAGATTTGGGCTACACCTTC
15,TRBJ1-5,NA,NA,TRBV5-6,CASSTSRQGNQPQHF,TGTGCCAGCAGCACCAGTCGACAGGGCAATCAGCCCCAGCATTTT
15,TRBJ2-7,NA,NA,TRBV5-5,CASSPVGQPVYEQYF,TGTGCCAGCAGCCCTGTGGGGCAGCCGGTATACGAGCAGTACTTC
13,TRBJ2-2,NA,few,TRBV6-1,CASSEANTGELFF,TGTGCCAGCAGTGAAGCAAACACCGGGGAGCTGTTTTTT
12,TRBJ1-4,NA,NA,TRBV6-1,CASSEGREKLFF,TGTGCCAGCAGTGAAGGACGTGAAAAACTGTTTTTT
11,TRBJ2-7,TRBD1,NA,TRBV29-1,CSVLTGVEQYF,TGCAGCGTCCTCACAGGGGTCGAGCAGTACTTC
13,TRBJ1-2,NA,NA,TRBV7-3,CASSSGTSFSYTF,TGTGCCAGCAGTTCCGGGACGTCTTTTAGCTACACCTTC
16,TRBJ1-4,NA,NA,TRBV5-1,CASSLEGNSDIEKLFF,TGCGCCAGCAGCTTGGAAGGAAATTCGGACATCGAAAAACTGTTTTTT
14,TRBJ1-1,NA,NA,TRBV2,CASSEEGEGTEAFF,TGTGCCAGCAGTGAAGAGGGGGAAGGCACTGAAGCTTTCTTT
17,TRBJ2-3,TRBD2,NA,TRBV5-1,CASSLGRLAGGTDTQYF,TGCGCCAGCAGCTTGGGCCGACTAGCGGGAGGGACAGATACGCAGTATTTT
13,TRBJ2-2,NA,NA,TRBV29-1,CSVYRGGAGELFF,TGCAGCGTCTACAGGGGGGGAGCCGGGGAGCTGTTTTTT
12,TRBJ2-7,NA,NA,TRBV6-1,CASRETVYEQYF,TGTGCCAGCCGCGAAACTGTATACGAGCAGTACTTC
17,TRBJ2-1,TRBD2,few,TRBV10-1,CASSESLAGGPSNEQFF,TGCGCCAGCAGTGAGTCGCTAGCGGGAGGGCCCTCCAATGAGCAGTTCTTC
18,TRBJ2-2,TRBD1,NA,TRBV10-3,CAIPRGDRGLPSTGELFF,TGTGCCATCCCGCGGGGGGACAGGGGGCTACCTTCCACCGGGGAGCTGTTTTTT
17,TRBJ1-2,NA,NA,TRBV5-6,CASSFGPNGDPNYGYTF,TGTGCCAGCAGCTTCGGCCCCAATGGGGATCCTAACTATGGCTACACCTTC
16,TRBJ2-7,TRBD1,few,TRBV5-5,CASSFVGQGTSYEQYF,TGTGCCAGCAGCTTCGTAGGACAGGGTACGTCTTACGAGCAGTACTTC